These 20 T cell receptor beta chains came from one sample sequenced in a study of T cells in women clearing cervical HPV infection. The assay was immunoSEQ multiplex PCR, and TCRdb's table has in-frame clones only and misses some. In total, the table holds 49,000 or so clones. Sequenced: blood buffy coat. These receptors all come from a woman aged 18 to 75 with a cervical HPV16 infection that either progressed to CIN3+ or cleared (not recorded which).

A remark on this clone: The read terminates 3 residues before the CDR3 end, so the remaining end is supplied by the germline J gene. The chain is built from TRBV19 and TRBJ1-6; no clear D gene. V lost 3 bases and J 9 bases, leaving 6 bases between the germline ends. The CDR3 extends over 12 amino acids. Germline V gene data show CDR1 as LNHDA and CDR2 as SQIVND (reference sequence). CDR3 DNA (partial): TGTGCCAGTAGTATTCTAAGTTCACCC. Its protein is CASSILSSP. The complete CDR3 sequence is CASSILSSPLHF. Filled out from reference TRBV19 and TRBJ1-6, the complete variable domain reads DGGITQSPKYLFRKEGQNVTLSCEQNLNHDAMYWYRQDPGQGLRLIYYSQIVNDFQKGDIAEGYSVSREKKESFPLTVTSAQKNPTAFYLCASSILSSPLHFGNGTRLTVT.

A word on this clone: The CDR3 end falls 3 residues outside the read, so it is completed with the germline J gene. The chain uses TRBV7-8 and TRBJ1-4; D is undetermined. Trimming stripped 0 bases from V and 8 bases from J, with 13 bases between. This CDR3 contains 15 residues. CDR1 and CDR2 (germline): SGHVS, FQNEAQ. The CDR3 spells CASSLARGGTEKLFF. CDR3 DNA (partial): TGTGCCAGCAGCTTAGCACGGGGAGGCACCGAAAAA.

A note on this clone: The read is 3 residues too short to cover the CDR3 end, so that end is filled in from the germline J gene. This chain links TRBV6-2 or TRBV6-3 with TRBJ1-2; no reliable D call. Germline V gives CDR1 MNHEY, CDR2 SVGEGT. Deletions cut 5 bases from V and 5 bases from J, with 12 bases between. The CDR3 is 13 residues long. The CDR3 is CASSPLGGYGYTF. The covered CDR3 bases are TGTGCCAGCAGTCCTCTAGGTGGTTATGGC.

CDR3 in amino acids: CASSLTAMGETQYF. CDR3 DNA (partial): TGTGCCAGCAGCTTAACAGCAATGGGTGAGACC. The chain combines TRBV7-9 with TRBJ2-5; D is undetermined. The sequenced fragment ends 3 residues before the CDR3 boundary, so the rest is inferred from the germline J gene. This CDR3 spans 14 amino acids. V was cut by 2 bases and J by 5 bases, with 12 bases left in between. Germline assignment: CDR1 SEHNR and CDR2 FQNEAQ (reference sequence).

CDR3 region: CASSLRPTNEKLFF. CDR3 DNA (partial): TGCGCCAGCAGCTTGAGGCCGACTAATGAAAAG. The rearrangement links TRBV5-1 to TRBJ2-2; TRBD2 is a possible D gene (5 bases). Read coverage stops 3 residues before the CDR3 terminus; the germline J gene supplies the remainder. Germline V lookup: CDR1 SGHRS, CDR2 YFSETQ. CDR3 length: 14 residues.

CDR3 DNA, as far as it was read: TGTGCCAGCTCGGGACTAGCGGGGGAGACC. Translation: CASSGLAGET. From start to end, the CDR3 is CASSGLAGETQYF. V gene TRBV2 combines with J gene TRBJ2-5; 13 nucleotides match TRBD2. The CDR3 end is not reached by the read, which stops 3 residues before it; the germline J gene fills it in. Germline CDR1 is SNHLY and CDR2 is FYNNEI. The length of the CDR3 is 13 residues. The V and J ends lost 8 bases and 5 bases, in that order; junction bases with no gene match: 2.

About this clone: The sequence runs out 3 residues before the end of the CDR3; the remainder is reconstructed from the germline J gene. V is TRBV2 and J is TRBJ2-3, with a tentative D call TRBD2 (6 bases). Trimming pared 7 bases from V and 2 bases from J, leaving 10 bases between. CDR1 is SNHLY, CDR2 FYNNEI, per germline. CDR3 length: 13 residues. Partial CDR3 DNA: TGTGCCAGCATAGCGGAGATCACAGATACG. Protein: CASIAEITDT. The CDR3 in its entirety is CASIAEITDTQYF.

A word on this clone: The read gets to within 3 residues of the CDR3 end, and the germline J gene fills in the rest. This chain uses TRBV6-1 with TRBJ1-4; D is possibly TRBD1 (5 bases). This CDR3 comprises 15 residues. The germline gives CDR1 MNHNS, CDR2 SASEGT. The part of the CDR3 DNA that was read is TGTGCCAGCAGTGATGACCCTACTGGGGCCAACGTA. Its protein is CASSDDPTGANV. The entire CDR3 sequence reads CASSDDPTGANVLFF.

Notes on this clone: The read falls 3 residues short of the CDR3 end, and the missing part is taken from the germline J gene. V gene TRBV7-3 combines with J gene TRBJ1-3; 9 bases line up with TRBD1. Losses at the gene ends were 5 bases for V and 1 base for J; bases not matched to a gene: 3. The CDR3 is 15 residues long. Germline CDR1 SGHTA, CDR2 FQGTGA. The CDR3 region is CASSPGTGSGNTIYF. The part of the CDR3 DNA that was read is TGTGCCAGCAGCCCAGGGACAGGGTCTGGAAACACC.

Points on this clone: The read stops 3 residues short of the end of the CDR3; the missing end is completed from the germline J gene. The chain recombines TRBV5-1 with TRBJ1-6, with 9 bases fitting TRBD1. Germline CDR1 reads SGHRS; CDR2 reads YFSETQ. V lost 3 bases and J lost 9; bases outside the gene matches: 4. The CDR3 has 14 amino acids. Partial CDR3 DNA: TGCGCCAGCAGCTCCGGGACAGGGAGTTCACCC. This codes for CASSSGTGSSP. The whole CDR3 reads CASSSGTGSSPLHF.

The covered CDR3 bases are TGTGCCAGCAGTGGCCAACCGGACAGGGTTCGGGGACCC. It encodes CASSGQPDRVRGP. The CDR3 in its entirety is CASSGQPDRVRGPLHF. V is TRBV2 and J is TRBJ1-6; 8 nucleotides align to TRBD1. With the read ending 3 residues before the CDR3 end, the germline J gene is used to fill in that end. V trimming: 4 bases; J trimming: 12 bases; junction bases outside the gene matches: 14. CDR1 is SNHLY and CDR2 is FYNNEI in the germline V gene. This CDR3 is built from 16 residues.

About this clone itself: The read ends 3 residues shy of where the CDR3 ends; the end is completed using the germline J gene. V usage is TRBV6-2 or TRBV6-3 and J usage is TRBJ2-2, with 8 bases identical to TRBD1. Germline-derived CDR1 and CDR2 are MNHEY and SVGEGT. The V segment lost 8 bases and the J segment 3 bases; nucleotides outside the gene matches: 8. The CDR3 spans 15 residues. The sequenced CDR3 bases are TGTGCCAGCTCCTTCAGGGGGCGGGACACCGGGGAG. Translating gives CASSFRGRDTGE. In full, the CDR3 reads CASSFRGRDTGELFF.

Points on this clone: The read ends 3 residues early relative to the CDR3; the germline J gene fills the gap. This chain connects TRBV19 to TRBJ1-4, with TRBD1 as a possible D gene (6 bases). CDR1 LNHDA and CDR2 SQIVND come from the germline V gene (reference sequence). The CDR3 is 13 amino acids. The CDR3 bases that were read are TGTGCCATATCGGACAGAGTTAATTCACCA. Its protein is CAISDRVNSP. The whole CDR3 is CAISDRVNSPLFF.

The sequenced CDR3 bases are TGTGCCAGCTCACCACGACAGGACCGCTCCTACGAG. The encoded protein is CASSPRQDRSYE. The whole CDR3 sequence reads CASSPRQDRSYEQYF. This chain joins TRBV18 and TRBJ2-7; maybe TRBD1 (6 bases). The read finishes 3 residues shy of the CDR3 end, and the germline J gene is used to complete it. Trimming shortened V by 1 base and J by 0 bases, and 10 bases separated the two germline ends. The CDR3 has 15 amino acids. The germline gives CDR1 KGHSH, CDR2 LQKENI.

Details on this clone: The DNA ends 3 residues before the CDR3 does, and the rest of the CDR3 is filled in from the germline J gene. This chain uses TRBV18 with TRBJ2-2; weak D call: TRBD2 (6 bases). Trimming left V 3 bases short and J 2 bases short, with 13 bases between. CDR3 size: 16 residues. Looked up from germline, CDR1 is KGHSH and CDR2 is LQKENI. The CDR3 DNA, read in part, is TGTGCCAGCTCACCGCGGCTAGCGAAAAACACCGGGGAG. It is translated as CASSPRLAKNTGE. The whole CDR3 reads CASSPRLAKNTGELFF.

Concerning this clone itself: The read is 3 residues too short to cover the CDR3 end, so that end is filled in from the germline J gene. The gene calls are TRBV19 and TRBJ2-2; D might be TRBD1 (5 bases). This CDR3 is built from 14 residues. Germline loops: CDR1 LNHDA, CDR2 SQIVND (reference sequence). The CDR3 spells CASRTETTNEKLFF. CDR3 DNA (partial): TGTGCCAGTAGGACAGAGACAACTAATGAAAAG. Drawing the rest from reference TRBV19 and TRBJ2-2, the complete variable domain is DGGITQSPKYLFRKEGQNVTLSCEQNLNHDAMYWYRQDPGQGLRLIYYSQIVNDFQKGDIAEGYSVSREKKESFPLTVTSAQKNPTAFYLCASRTETTNEKLFFGEGSRLTVL.

Points on this clone: The CDR3 extends 3 residues past the end of the read, so its final part is completed from the germline J gene. The rearrangement uses TRBV5-1 and TRBJ2-1, with TRBD2 matching 13 bases. Germline CDR1 and CDR2: SGHRS and YFSETQ. The CDR3 contains 17 residues. V shed 4 bases, J shed 8 bases, and the junction held 12 bases outside the gene matches. The CDR3 here is CASSLWTSGSQFHEQFF. The CDR3 DNA, read in part, is TGCGCCAGCAGCCTATGGACTAGCGGGAGTCAATTCCATGAG.

As for this clone: The sequence runs out 3 residues before the end of the CDR3; the remainder is reconstructed from the germline J gene. The chain has TRBV29-1 and TRBJ2-1; tentatively, D is TRBD1 (6 bases). Germline loops: CDR1 SQVTM, CDR2 ANQGSEA. The CDR3 runs 14 residues. With 6 bases removed from V and 4 bases from J, the gap between germline ends came to 16 bases. CDR3 loop: CSVKQGGRYNEQFF. CDR3 bases read: TGCAGCGTAAAACAGGGTGGGCGATACAATGAG.

The chain's CDR3 is CSARQVNEKLFF. The CDR3 bases that were read are TGCAGTGCTCGGCAGGTTAATGAAAAA. The rearrangement uses TRBV20-1 and TRBJ1-4; D unresolved. Coverage ceases 3 residues before the CDR3 finishes, and the germline J gene fills in the end. Germline CDR1 DFQATT, CDR2 SNEGSKA (reference sequence). V was shortened by 5 bases and J by 4 bases, with 8 bases between the two germline ends. The CDR3 totals 12 residues.

As for this clone: One junction end disagrees with the germline gene, perhaps due to a read error. The read terminates 3 residues before the CDR3 end, so the remaining end is supplied by the germline J gene. J is TRBJ1-1 and V is TRBV30; D gene unclear. The length of the CDR3 is 11 residues. CDR1 is GTSNPN and CDR2 is SVGIG in the germline V gene (reference sequence). CDR3: CAWAENTKAFF. The CDR3 bases that were read are TGTGCCTGGGCAGAGAACACTAAA.